This T cell receptor (beta chain) is from a study of OX40 agonist ivuxolimab in advanced cancers. Study as a whole: Cancers in dose escalation were hepatocellular, melanoma, renal cell and head and neck. Averaging about 60 years in age, with a range of about 23 to 79, the cohort was 82.7% male.

Method: immunoSEQ multiplex PCR; TCRdb's copy keeps in-frame clones and lacks some. Here the sample spans some 74,000 clones, 85% being singletons. Losses at the gene ends were 3 bases for V and 2 bases for J; bases not matched to a gene: 15. The germline V gene has CDR1 MNHNS and CDR2 SASEGT. This CDR3 has 19 residues. The chain links TRBV6-1 to TRBJ2-7; 11 positions match TRBD2. The TCR was taken from an adult with an advanced solid tumor such as melanoma, head and neck, liver or kidney cancer. The material sequenced was CD4+ or CD8+ T cells sorted from blood, taken in a trial of the OX40 agonist ivuxolimab. As DNA, the CDR3 is TGTGCCAGCAGTGAGGGTCGGGGACTAGCGGACTTTCGGACCTACGAGCAGTACTTC. The encoded protein is CASSEGRGLADFRTYEQYF.